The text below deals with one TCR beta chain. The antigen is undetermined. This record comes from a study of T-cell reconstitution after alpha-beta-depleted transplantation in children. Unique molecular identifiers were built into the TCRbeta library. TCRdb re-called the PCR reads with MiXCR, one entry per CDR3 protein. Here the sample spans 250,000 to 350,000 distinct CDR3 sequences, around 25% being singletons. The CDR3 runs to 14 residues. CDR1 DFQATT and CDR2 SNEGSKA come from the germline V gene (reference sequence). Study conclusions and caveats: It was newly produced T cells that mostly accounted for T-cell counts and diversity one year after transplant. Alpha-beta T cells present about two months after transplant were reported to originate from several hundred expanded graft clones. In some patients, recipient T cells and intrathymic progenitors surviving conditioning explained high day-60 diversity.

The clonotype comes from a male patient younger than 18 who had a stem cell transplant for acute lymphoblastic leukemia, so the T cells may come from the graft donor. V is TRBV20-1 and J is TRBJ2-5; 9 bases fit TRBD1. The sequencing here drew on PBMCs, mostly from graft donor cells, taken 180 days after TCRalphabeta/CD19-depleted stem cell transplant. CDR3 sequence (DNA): TGCAGCTACAACAGGGGGCCGGCCCAAGAGACCCAGTACTTC. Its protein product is CSYNRGPAQETQYF.